This T cell receptor (beta chain) was identified in a study of cytotoxic CD8 clonotypes in ibrutinib-treated CLL. Depths of 1 in 200,000 to 1 in 1 million T cells were the sequencing target. Assay used: immunoSEQ multiplex PCR; TCRdb lists only in-frame clones, some missing. The sample lists 130,000 to 150,000 clones; about 80% were seen once. Findings of the study overall: Sampling times (in sustained-remission versus progressing patients) were not the same. Clonality was elevated at ibrutinib response and had returned toward baseline at progression.

The CDR3 length is 14 residues. Germline V CDR1 and CDR2: MDHEN, SYDVKM. V lost 5 bases to trimming and J lost 0 bases, with 9 bases between them. Concerning this clone: Its target is unknown.

The sequence came from a human donor with chronic lymphocytic leukemia. The V and J genes are TRBV28 and TRBJ2-3; D gene uncertain. The sample here was PBMCs, taken after 12 months of ibrutinib treatment. Here the CDR3 reads CASSPIGSTDTQYF. The CDR3 nucleotides read TGTGCCAGCAGTCCCATAGGTAGCACAGATACGCAGTATTTT.